This TCR beta chain was found in a study of shared clonotypes between healthy human individuals. Turning to the study itself: A couple of women and a few men aged 18 to 49 served as donors. Study-level points and caveats: Sequencing depth was expected to affect clonotype sharing among donors.

This clone showed up just a few times. The antigen is undetermined. Genomic DNA of every subset was divided equally among multiple immunoSEQ plates. Profiled with immunoSEQ multiplex PCR; TCRdb holds only in-frame clones, not every one. Of roughly 1,000,000 clones detected, 70% to 80% appear once; the ten largest clones hold 0.61%. The CDR3 is made up of 21 amino acids. Sequencing used memory CD4+ T cells from PBMCs. This sample's subset: CD45RA-negative fraction. The rearrangement uses TRBV12-2 and TRBJ1-5. TRBV12-2 is annotated as a pseudogene. This receptor was obtained from a man aged 18 to 35 in good health. Some clones in this sample may be carry-over from other donors' samples. The CDR3 loop reads CASRLVKRERGFSEGNQPQHF. CDR3 DNA sequence: TGTGCAAGTCGCTTAGTAAAGAGGGAGAGGGGTTTCAGTGAGGGCAATCAGCCCCAGCATTTT.